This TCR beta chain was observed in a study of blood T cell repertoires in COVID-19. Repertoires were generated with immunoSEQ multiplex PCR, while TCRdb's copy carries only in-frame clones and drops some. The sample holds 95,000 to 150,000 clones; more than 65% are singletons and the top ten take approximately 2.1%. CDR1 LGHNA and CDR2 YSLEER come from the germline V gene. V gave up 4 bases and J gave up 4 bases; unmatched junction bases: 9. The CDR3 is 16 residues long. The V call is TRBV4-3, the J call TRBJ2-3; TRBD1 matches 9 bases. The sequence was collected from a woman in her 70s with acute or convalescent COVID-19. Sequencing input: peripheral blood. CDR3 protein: CASSLEDGQGSDTQYF. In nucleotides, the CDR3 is TGCGCCAGCAGCCTCGAAGACGGACAGGGGTCAGATACGCAGTATTTT.